This TCR beta chain was found in a study of blood T cells in healthy people across ages. A second PCR, run for about 6 to 12 cycles, used a sample-barcoded 5' primer plus a J-beta primer mix. Every sample gave at least 2.5 million paired-end reads containing CDR3. TCRdb ran MiXCR on the 5' RACE reads and lists one entry per CDR3 protein. The sample consists of approximately 780,000 distinct CDR3 sequences, roughly 26% of them appearing once. The CDR3 spans 20 residues. The V gene's germline CDR1 is SGHTA and CDR2 FQGTGA. J gave up 3 bases and V 0 bases, and 17 bases lay outside the gene matches. Every donor contributed roughly 11 milliliters of peripheral blood by blood draw. The sample was also reused in another study, on T cells of mothers and their children.

This chain links TRBV7-3 with TRBJ1-2, with 9 bases fitting TRBD1. Sequencing was performed on blood. This clonotype was obtained from a boy younger than 18 in good health. In DNA form, the CDR3 reads TGTGCCAGCAGCTTAACCGGAATGTTGGCACAGGGGGCAAGGGACTATGGCTACACCTTC. Residues: CASSLTGMLAQGARDYGYTF.